These 9 T cell receptor beta chains originate from one sample sequenced in a study of graft-versus-host responses after intestinal transplantation. Only in-frame clones appear in the TCRdb table, and some are missing; sequencing was by immunoSEQ multiplex PCR. The table shows over 45,000 clones, with about 87% occurring only once. Sequenced here: PBMCs, sampled 26 days after transplant. The receptors here all came from a human patient who received an intestinal transplant, so some T cells may come from the graft donor.

As DNA, the CDR3 is TGTGCCAGCAGCCCAGGGGGCACTGAAGCTTTCTTT. This gives the protein CASSPGGTEAFF. The chain combines TRBV7-9 with TRBJ1-1; 7 bases are a match to TRBD1. Germline loops: CDR1 SEHNR, CDR2 FQNEAQ (reference sequence). V lost 5 bases to trimming and J lost 4 bases; unmatched junction nucleotides: 1. The CDR3 covers 12 residues.

This clone was seen just once. The V and J genes are TRBV7-6 and TRBJ2-5; TRBD2 agrees at 14 bases. The junction had 11 bases not matched to a gene; V was cut back by 4 bases and J by 1 base. The CDR3 loop spans 19 amino acids. Germline V gene sequence: CDR1 SGHVS, CDR2 FNYEAQ. CDR3 in DNA: TGTGCCAGCAGCTGGGGACTAGCGGGAGAGATGGGTGTCCAAGAGACCCAGTACTTC. Its protein is CASSWGLAGEMGVQETQYF.

This clone appeared a few times. The chain joins TRBV4-1 to TRBJ2-2, with D perhaps TRBD2 (5 bases). Trimming took off 3 bases at V and 6 bases at J, with 11 bases between the two ends. CDR1 and CDR2 from the germline V gene are MGHRA and YSYEKL. CDR3 length: 14 amino acids. CDR3 sequence (DNA): TGCGCCAGCAGCCAGTTCGGGGAAGCCGGGGAGCTGTTTTTT. Encoded protein: CASSQFGEAGELFF.

The rearrangement uses TRBV5-8 and TRBJ2-3; 7 positions match TRBD1. Trimming at V came to 0 bases and at J to 5 bases, leaving 12 bases not matched to a gene. Germline CDR1 SGHTS, CDR2 YDEGEE. This CDR3 spans 17 amino acids. CDR3 sequence: CASSLEGTASRVDTQYF. CDR3 DNA sequence: TGTGCCAGCAGCTTGGAAGGGACAGCTAGCCGGGTAGATACGCAGTATTTT.

The CDR3 coding sequence is TGTGCCAGCAGTGAAACGACAGGGGGAAGAGACGAGCAGTACTTC. This sequence encodes CASSETTGGRDEQYF. This sequence joins TRBV6-1 and TRBJ2-7; 9 nucleotides match TRBD1. The CDR3 is made up of 15 amino acids. Germline assignment: CDR1 MNHNS and CDR2 SASEGT. V gave up 2 bases and J gave up 5 bases; unmatched junction bases: 7.

The chain joins TRBV15 to TRBJ2-2, with D perhaps TRBD1 (6 bases). Trimming removed 1 base at V and 1 base at J, with 13 bases between. Germline lookup yields CDR1 LNHNV and CDR2 YYDKDF (reference sequence). The CDR3 is 17 amino acids. The CDR3 region has the DNA TGTGCCACCAGCAGAGGGACCGGGACATTGAACACCGGGGAGCTGTTTTTT. Translation gives CATSRGTGTLNTGELFF.

V usage is TRBV28 and J usage is TRBJ2-3; 9 bases align to TRBD1. The CDR3 spans 19 residues. CDR1 is MDHEN and CDR2 is SYDVKM in the germline V gene. With V trimmed by 6 bases and J by 5 bases, 21 bases remained unmatched. In DNA form, the CDR3 reads TGTGCCAGCAGCCGTCGCTCCTATGGCCGACAGGGGGGTGGAGATACGCAGTATTTT. Translating it yields CASSRRSYGRQGGGDTQYF.

Only one count was recorded for this clone. The chain couples TRBV11-2 to TRBJ1-1; D call uncertain. Per germline, CDR1 SGHAT and CDR2 FQNNGV. V lost 0 bases, J lost 7 bases, and 6 bases lay in between. The CDR3 totals 12 residues. The CDR3: CASSLDQFEAFF. The CDR3 nucleotides are TGTGCCAGCAGCTTAGATCAGTTTGAAGCTTTCTTT. The full variable domain, completed using reference TRBV11-2 and TRBJ1-1, is EAGVAQSPRYKIIEKRQSVAFWCNPISGHATLYWYQQILGQGPKLLIQFQNNGVVDDSQLPKDRFSAERLKGVDSTLKIQPAKLEDSAVYLCASSLDQFEAFFGQGTRLTVV.

This clone occurred once. The rearrangement links TRBV10-1 to TRBJ1-1; 7 positions agree with TRBD1. The CDR3 is 13 residues long. Per the germline V gene, CDR1 is WNHNN and CDR2 is SYGVQD (reference sequence). Trimming took 3 bases from V and 5 from J; bases not matched to a gene: 3. CDR3 nucleotide sequence: TGCGCCAGCAGTGACCACAGGGGAACTGAAGCTTTCTTT. This gives the protein CASSDHRGTEAFF.